These 18 T cell receptor beta chains were all obtained from the same sample, sequenced in a study of T cell responses to AZD1222 COVID-19 vaccine. Produced via immunoSEQ multiplex PCR; TCRdb's table is partial and in-frame only. The table lists around 150,000 clones, 80% to 95% of them singletons. The specimen was peripheral blood, collected on day 0 of AZD1222 vaccination. Receptors were obtained from an adult in good health.

V gene TRBV20-1 combines with J gene TRBJ1-1; D gene ambiguous. With 3 bases removed from V and 10 bases from J, the gap between germline ends came to 12 bases. CDR3 size: 11 residues. CDR1 is DFQATT, CDR2 SNEGSKA, per germline (reference sequence). The CDR3: CSARSGSGAFF. For the CDR3, the DNA is TGCAGTGCTAGGTCGGGCTCTGGAGCTTTCTTT.

This CDR3 reads CASWGRANTEAFF. The CDR3 region has the DNA TGTGCCAGTTGGGGGAGGGCTAACACTGAAGCTTTCTTT. The chain links TRBV5-6 to TRBJ1-1; tentative D call: TRBD1 (5 bases). V was trimmed by 8 bases and J by 2 bases, leaving 13 bases between them. The CDR3 is made up of 13 amino acids. Germline CDR1 SGHDT, CDR2 YYEEEE.

The CDR3: CASSQEGTYHANTEAFF. CDR3 bases: TGTGCCAGCAGCCAAGAGGGGACTTATCACGCGAACACTGAAGCTTTCTTT. This rearrangement joins TRBV3-1 (or the pseudogene TRBV3-2) to TRBJ1-1, with D possibly TRBD1 on 5 matching bases. The V gene's germline CDR1 is LGHDT and CDR2 YNNKEL (reference sequence). Trimming removed 0 bases at V and 1 base at J, with 15 bases between. The CDR3 runs 17 residues.

The J gene is TRBJ2-1, the V gene TRBV29-1; 8 bases agree with TRBD1. This CDR3 spans 15 amino acids. Germline V CDR1 and CDR2: SQVTM, ANQGSEA. V was pared by 5 bases and J by 5 bases, with 11 bases of the junction left unmatched. This chain's CDR3 is CSVPTTGADNNEQFF. For the CDR3, the DNA is TGCAGCGTTCCGACGACAGGGGCGGACAACAATGAGCAGTTCTTC.

This chain joins TRBV10-1 and TRBJ2-1, with TRBD1 identical over 7 bases. Germline V gene lookup returns CDR1 WNHNN and CDR2 SYGVQD (reference sequence). The CDR3 runs to 14 residues. Trimming removed 3 bases from V and 7 bases from J; junction bases left unmatched: 6. The chain's CDR3 is CASSDSEGANEQFF. The CDR3, as DNA: TGCGCCAGCAGTGACTCAGAGGGGGCTAATGAGCAGTTCTTC.

The chain has TRBV5-6 and TRBJ1-3; D is unclear. The CDR3 covers 15 residues. V lost 2 bases and J 2 bases, leaving 11 bases between the germline ends. The germline CDR1 and CDR2 sequences are SGHDT and YYEEEE. The CDR3 region is CASSLPTGAGNTIYF. The CDR3 DNA follows: TGTGCCAGCAGCTTACCGACGGGAGCTGGAAACACCATATATTTT. The full variable domain, its missing parts supplied by reference TRBV5-6 and TRBJ1-3, is DAGVTQSPTHLIKTRGQQVTLRCSPKSGHDTVSWYQQALGQGPQFIFQYYEEEERQRGNFPDRFSGHQFPNYSSELNVNALLLGDSALYLCASSLPTGAGNTIYFGEGSWLTVV.

The rearrangement links TRBV27 to TRBJ2-7; D not resolved. The CDR3 spans 17 residues. V was clipped by 5 bases and J by 2 bases, with 22 bases between them. Per the germline V gene, CDR1 is MNHEY and CDR2 is SMNVEV (reference sequence). The CDR3 protein is CASSRRSSNITPYEQYF. CDR3 in DNA: TGTGCCAGCAGTCGACGATCCTCGAATATTACCCCCTACGAGCAGTACTTC.

The chain links TRBV4-1 to TRBJ2-3; D is possibly TRBD1 (5 bases). In germline, CDR1 is MGHRA, CDR2 YSYEKL. This CDR3 has 15 residues. V dropped 0 bases and J dropped 0 bases, with 7 bases sitting between them. CDR3 sequence reads: CASSQDAGSTDTQYF. The CDR3 bases are TGCGCCAGCAGCCAAGATGCAGGGAGCACAGATACGCAGTATTTT.

The genes are TRBV18 and TRBJ2-7; TRBD1 matches at 7 bases. Germline trimming cut 3 bases from V and 1 base from J; bases unmatched to any gene: 6. Germline assignment: CDR1 KGHSH and CDR2 LQKENI. The CDR3 contains 15 residues. In DNA, the CDR3 is TGTGCCAGCTCACCTACGGGACAGTTTTCCTACGAGCAGTACTTC. This translates into CASSPTGQFSYEQYF.

The chain couples TRBV7-2 to TRBJ2-5; tentative D call: TRBD1 (5 bases). The CDR3 totals 16 residues. CDR1 SGHTA and CDR2 FQGNSA come from the germline V gene. V dropped 4 bases and J dropped 1 base, with 16 bases sitting between them. CDR3 nucleotides: TGTGCCAGCAGCTACGCCCGGACACGGGCCCAAGAGACCCAGTACTTC. Translated, it gives CASSYARTRAQETQYF.

This chain links TRBV29-1 with TRBJ2-3; D call uncertain. The CDR3 totals 12 residues. Germline CDR1 is SQVTM and CDR2 is ANQGSEA. Trimming stripped 6 bases from V and 0 bases from J, with 7 bases between. The CDR3 coding sequence is TGCAGCGTCGGAATTAGCACAGATACGCAGTATTTT. This translates into CSVGISTDTQYF.

V usage is TRBV11-2 and J usage is TRBJ2-7; D remains unclear. The germline V and J ends were trimmed by 5 bases and 2 bases, with 10 bases remaining between them. The CDR3 contains 13 residues. In germline, CDR1 is SGHAT, CDR2 FQNNGV. The CDR3 loop is CASSLGYAYEQYF. In nucleotides, the CDR3 is TGTGCCAGCAGCCTAGGGTATGCCTACGAGCAGTACTTC.

The chain is built from TRBV3-1 (or the pseudogene TRBV3-2) and TRBJ1-6; no reliable D call. V was pared by 1 base and J by 0 bases, with 7 bases between. Germline lookup yields CDR1 LGHDT and CDR2 YNNKEL (reference sequence). The CDR3 has 16 amino acids. CDR3 amino acids: CASSQGSSSYNSPLHF. For the CDR3, the DNA is TGTGCCAGCAGCCAAGGGTCTAGCTCCTATAATTCACCCCTCCACTTT.

The CDR3 DNA reads as TGTGCCAGCAACCCTATTTGGATCTCCTACGAGCAGTACTTC. Encoded protein: CASNPIWISYEQYF. This chain uses TRBV6-5 with TRBJ2-7; no firm D call. The CDR3 contains 14 residues. V lost 7 bases to trimming and J lost 0 bases, with 13 bases between them. From germline, CDR1 is MNHEY and CDR2 SVGAGI.

The gene calls are TRBV19 and TRBJ2-1; TRBD2 matches 7 bases. CDR3 length: 15 residues. The trim removed 3 bases at V and 7 bases at J, leaving 9 bases unmatched. From germline, CDR1 is LNHDA and CDR2 SQIVND (reference sequence). CDR3 loop: CASSMGGSARNEQFF. DNA for the CDR3: TGTGCCAGTAGTATGGGCGGGAGTGCACGGAATGAGCAGTTCTTC.

The chain has TRBV5-1 and TRBJ2-2; perhaps TRBD2 as D (5 bases). The CDR3 spans 17 residues. Germline CDR1 is SGHRS and CDR2 is YFSETQ. V lost 5 bases, J lost 5 bases, and 22 bases lay in between. The CDR3 bases are TGCGCCAGCAGGCCCTCTTGGACTCCTATGGAAACCGGGGAGCTGTTTTTT. This codes for CASRPSWTPMETGELFF.

The chain carries TRBV5-6 and TRBJ2-5, with D perhaps matching TRBD2 (6 bases). This CDR3 comprises 15 residues. CDR1 and CDR2 (germline): SGHDT, YYEEEE. Trimming took off 5 bases at V and 5 bases at J, with 19 bases between the two ends. The CDR3 loop reads CASSFLGAGRETQYF. DNA for the CDR3: TGTGCCAGCAGTTTTTTGGGAGCGGGTCGGGAGACCCAGTACTTC.

This chain uses TRBV29-1 with TRBJ1-2, with 7 bases matching TRBD1. Unmatched junction bases numbered 10, after V lost 7 bases and J lost 2 bases. The CDR3 is 14 residues long. Germline values: CDR1 SQVTM, CDR2 ANQGSEA. CDR3 residues: CSAPGGAGNYGYTF. DNA of the CDR3: TGCAGCGCCCCAGGGGGGGCTGGAAACTATGGCTACACCTTC.